This TCR beta chain comes out of a study of glioma-infiltrating T cells after dendritic cell vaccination. The overall study: Treatment, given 2003 to 2012, was autologous tumor lysate-pulsed dendritic cell vaccination. Dendritic cells derived from monocytes and pulsed with autologous tumor lysate formed the vaccine.

Amplification used 60 V beta primers and 13 J beta primers. Produced via immunoSEQ multiplex PCR; TCRdb's table is partial and in-frame only. The profile shows approximately 48,000 clones, over 75% of them singletons. After removal of 3 bases from V and 3 bases from J, the junction contained 8 bases not matched to a gene. The V gene's germline CDR1 is GTSNPN and CDR2 SVGIG (reference sequence). The CDR3 sequence is 16 residues long. A few counts support this clone. Sequencing used blood, obtained before dendritic cell vaccination. The chain combines TRBV30 with TRBJ2-1; 10 bases fit TRBD2. This clonotype was sampled from a human donor with glioblastoma. This chain's CDR3 is CAWRDLSGRRYNEQFF. The DNA of the CDR3 is TGTGCCTGGAGAGACCTTAGCGGGAGGCGCTACAATGAGCAGTTCTTC.